The entry below describes one T cell receptor beta chain. This specimen belongs to a study of shared T cell receptors in the human thymus. Trimming cost V 4 bases and J 4 bases; bases outside gene matches: 10. This CDR3 has 15 amino acids. Germline CDR1 MGHRA, CDR2 YSYEKL. Repertoires were generated with immunoSEQ multiplex PCR, while TCRdb's copy carries only in-frame clones and drops some. The sample shows some 700,000 clones, around 89% of them seen only once. In addition, the sample was reused for a study of human thymus T cells. As reported in that work: Finnish infants who were healthy and having corrective surgery for congenital heart defects made up the donors. Surgeons resected thymus tissue during corrective heart surgery. Seemingly biased V and J gene usage marked thymic and blood repertoires. Unrelated people showed highly overlapping thymic repertoires, related research reported.

The chain carries TRBV4-1 and TRBJ2-7; TRBD2 matches at 7 bases. This clonotype was sampled from a boy under two years old with a congenital heart defect. What was sequenced was thymocytes. The DNA for the CDR3 is TGCGCCAGCAGCCCCTTGACTAGCCGGATTTACGAGCAGTACTTC. Protein sequence: CASSPLTSRIYEQYF.